This T cell receptor beta chain comes out of a study of quantifying T cell responses using KT2 cells. Across the whole study: TCR alpha and beta constant-region primers primed reverse transcription of RNA.

KT2, a clone with a known TCR, was spiked into unfractionated PBMC. Fixed numbers of PBMC received varying amounts of KT2 cells. There are a few counts of this clonotype. Germline V gene data show CDR1 as SGHVS and CDR2 as FQNEAQ. V lost 4 bases, J lost 3 bases, and 13 bases lay in between. The CDR3 is made up of 14 amino acids. The cDNA 3' end received a ligated oligonucleotide with a UMI. First-round PCR used 4 to 5 cycles and beta primers RC1.1 and RC1.2 covering TRBC1 and TRBC2. Separate processing of TCR alpha and beta chains began at the second PCR. TCRdb processed the UMI-ligation and nested PCR reads anew with MiXCR; each CDR3 protein has one entry. The table has 39,000 or so distinct CDR3 sequences, 15% to 20% seen once.

Source material: PBMCs spiked with cells of the T cell clone KT2. The source of this sequence is a human donor. V usage is TRBV7-8 and J usage is TRBJ2-7; D is unclear. CDR3 in amino acids: CASSSTPPYYEQYF. Here the CDR3 DNA reads TGTGCCAGCAGCTCCACTCCTCCCTACTACGAGCAGTACTTC.